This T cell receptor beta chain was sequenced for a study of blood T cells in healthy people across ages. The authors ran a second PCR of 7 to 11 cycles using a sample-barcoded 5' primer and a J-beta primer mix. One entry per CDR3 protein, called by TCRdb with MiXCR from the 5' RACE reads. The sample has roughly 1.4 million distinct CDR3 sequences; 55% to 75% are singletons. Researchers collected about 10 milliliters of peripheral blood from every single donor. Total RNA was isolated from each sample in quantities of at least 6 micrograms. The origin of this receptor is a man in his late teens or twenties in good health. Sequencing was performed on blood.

DNA of the CDR3: TGTGCCAGCAGTCTACCGGGACTCTCAAATGAGCAGTTCTTC. Protein: CASSLPGLSNEQFF. The genes are TRBV7-9 and TRBJ2-1; D possibly corresponds to TRBD2 (6 bases). This CDR3 is 14 amino acids long. Trimming took off 6 bases at V and 7 bases at J, with 16 bases between the two ends. The germline V gene has CDR1 SEHNR and CDR2 FQNEAQ (reference sequence). Supplemented by reference TRBV7-9 and TRBJ2-1, the full variable domain reads DTGVSQNPRHKITKRGQNVTFRCDPISEHNRLYWYRQTLGQGPEFLTYFQNEAQLEKSRLLSDRFSAERPKGSFSTLEIQRTEQGDSAMYLCASSLPGLSNEQFFGPGTRLTVL.